The 21 T cell receptor beta chains reported below all come from one sample, sequenced in a study of cytomegalovirus exposure and HLA in healthy donors (dated by TCRdb to 2016 to 2017). To prepare the library, the immunoSEQ multiplex PCR assay was applied. TCRdb holds this immuneACCESS table with in-frame rearrangements only. Some clones are missing; in checked studies, unresolved V genes explain under half, and the rest has no known cause. Present in this sample are 140,000 or so clones, about 87% of which were seen just once. The ten largest clones capture 3.5% to 5% of the sample. Specimen: PBMCs. The receptors were gathered from a young man in good health and CMV-seropositive.

This chain joins TRBV5-1 and TRBJ2-2; D may be TRBD2 (5 bases). CDR1 and CDR2 from the germline V gene are SGHRS and YFSETQ. Trimming shortened V by 4 bases and J by 3 bases, and 7 bases separated the two germline ends. The CDR3 covers 13 residues. The CDR3 here is CASSLGDTGELFF. The CDR3 DNA is TGCGCCAGCAGCCTCGGGGACACCGGGGAGCTGTTTTTT.

The chain recombines TRBV5-4 with TRBJ1-6, with 7 bases lining up with TRBD1. CDR1 and CDR2 from the germline V gene are SGHNT and YYREEE (reference sequence). The CDR3 is 15 amino acids. The J segment lost 6 bases and the V segment lost 3 bases, leaving 6 bases of the junction unmatched. The CDR3 DNA follows: TGTGCCAGCAGCTCCTCCGGGACAGTTAATTCACCCCTCCACTTT. The encoded protein is CASSSSGTVNSPLHF.

V is TRBV2 and J is TRBJ2-7; 11 nucleotides agree with TRBD2. CDR1 is SNHLY and CDR2 is FYNNEI in the germline V gene. The CDR3 consists of 16 residues. J was trimmed by 0 bases and V by 6 bases; bases with no gene match: 7. CDR3 in amino acids: CASSTSGGRSSYEQYF. CDR3 coding DNA: TGTGCCAGCAGCACTAGCGGGGGCCGTAGCTCCTACGAGCAGTACTTC. Based on the CDR3 plus reference TRBV2 and TRBJ2-7, the full variable domain is EPEVTQTPSHQVTQMGQEVILRCVPISNHLYFYWYRQILGQKVEFLVSFYNNEISEKSEIFDDQFSVERPDGSNFTLKIRSTKLEDSAMYFCASSTSGGRSSYEQYFGPGTRLTVT.

J is TRBJ2-1 and V is TRBV19, with 12 bases identical to TRBD2. Germline CDR1 and CDR2: LNHDA and SQIVND (reference sequence). Trimming at V came to 6 bases and at J to 4 bases, leaving 4 bases not matched to a gene. The CDR3 spans 15 residues. CDR3 region: CASSPGLAGYNEQFF. In DNA, the CDR3 is TGTGCCAGTAGCCCGGGACTAGCGGGTTACAATGAGCAGTTCTTC.

Note on this clone: The same CDR3 is also encoded by other DNA sequences in this sample. The V and J genes are TRBV5-1 and TRBJ2-2, with a tentative D call TRBD2 (5 bases). The CDR3 sequence is 15 residues long. V was pared by 0 bases and J by 4 bases, with 10 bases between. Germline CDR1 reads SGHRS; CDR2 reads YFSETQ. CDR3 protein: CASSLELAGTGELFF. DNA of the CDR3: TGCGCCAGCAGCTTGGAGCTAGCTGGCACCGGGGAGCTGTTTTTT.

V is TRBV7-8 and J is TRBJ2-1; 7 bases match TRBD2. V lost 0 bases and J lost 6; bases outside the gene matches: 14. Germline lookup yields CDR1 SGHVS and CDR2 FQNEAQ. This CDR3 spans 18 amino acids. CDR3: CASSLAYPFAGVSNEQFF. For the CDR3, the DNA is TGTGCCAGCAGCTTAGCGTATCCTTTTGCGGGAGTAAGCAATGAGCAGTTCTTC.

The chain is built from TRBV4-1 and TRBJ2-3, with TRBD2 matching over 13 bases. The trim removed 4 bases at V and 0 bases at J, leaving 7 bases unmatched. Germline V gene data show CDR1 as MGHRA and CDR2 as YSYEKL. The CDR3 covers 18 residues. CDR3 sequence: CASSLSGTSGASTDTQYF. The CDR3 DNA is TGCGCCAGCAGCCTGTCGGGGACTAGCGGGGCTAGCACAGATACGCAGTATTTT.

This clone came up a few times. The rearrangement joins TRBV10-2 to TRBJ1-5; weak D call: TRBD1 (6 bases). V was clipped by 2 bases and J by 7 bases, with 9 bases between them. The CDR3 has 13 residues. From germline, CDR1 is WSHSY and CDR2 SAAADI. The CDR3 region is CASSELQGQPQHF. CDR3 bases: TGCGCCAGCAGTGAGCTACAGGGCCAGCCCCAGCATTTT.

This chain joins TRBV5-4 and TRBJ2-7, with TRBD1 matching over 11 bases. The CDR3 is 14 amino acids. The junction had 5 bases not matched to a gene; V was cut back by 4 bases and J by 5 bases. Germline CDR1 is SGHNT and CDR2 is YYREEE (reference sequence). This chain's CDR3 is CASSIPGQGDEQYF. CDR3 nucleotides: TGTGCCAGCAGCATACCGGGACAGGGGGACGAGCAGTACTTC.

The chain has TRBV5-1 and TRBJ2-1; D remains unclear. The CDR3 extends over 14 amino acids. V was cut by 4 bases and J by 5 bases, with 13 bases left in between. CDR1 SGHRS and CDR2 YFSETQ come from the germline V gene. CDR3 nucleotides: TGCGCCAGCAGCGCCGACGTGGAGAACAATGAGCAGTTCTTC. Translating gives CASSADVENNEQFF.

The chain carries TRBV2 and TRBJ2-2, with 7 bases lining up with TRBD1. CDR1 SNHLY and CDR2 FYNNEI come from the germline V gene. V lost 6 bases and J lost 3; bases outside the gene matches: 7. The CDR3 loop spans 15 amino acids. DNA of the CDR3: TGTGCCAGCAGGCCCGGGACAGTAGACACCGGGGAGCTGTTTTTT. Amino acid sequence: CASRPGTVDTGELFF.

The J gene is TRBJ2-2, the V gene TRBV2, with unresolved D. The V end was cut by 4 bases, the J end by 7 bases, with 7 bases between. CDR1 is SNHLY and CDR2 is FYNNEI in the germline V gene. The CDR3 is made up of 12 amino acids. The CDR3, as DNA: TGTGCCAGCAGTGGAGACATCGGGGAGCTGTTTTTT. Amino acid sequence: CASSGDIGELFF. The full variable domain, in which reference TRBV2 and TRBJ2-2 provide the parts outside the CDR3, is EPEVTQTPSHQVTQMGQEVILRCVPISNHLYFYWYRQILGQKVEFLVSFYNNEISEKSEIFDDQFSVERPDGSNFTLKIRSTKLEDSAMYFCASSGDIGELFFGEGSRLTVL.

This clone was seen a single time. The chain uses TRBV6-5 and TRBJ2-1; the match to TRBD2 covers 9 bases. The CDR3 spans 14 residues. The J segment lost 7 bases and the V segment lost 6 bases, leaving 7 bases of the junction unmatched. Per the germline V gene, CDR1 is MNHEY and CDR2 is SVGAGI. In DNA, the CDR3 is TGTGCCAGCAGGTTAGCGGGAGATAGGAATGAGCAGTTCTTC. It translates to CASRLAGDRNEQFF.

This clone was counted between two and nine times. The genes are TRBV5-6 and TRBJ1-5; D gene uncertain. The germline V gene has CDR1 SGHDT and CDR2 YYEEEE. The CDR3 is made up of 13 amino acids. V gave up 2 bases and J gave up 5 bases, with 8 bases separating them. Written as DNA, the CDR3 is TGTGCCAGCAGCTTAAAGCTTGATCAGCCCCAGCATTTT. Translating gives CASSLKLDQPQHF.

The chain couples TRBV9 to TRBJ2-1; D unclear. CDR1 is SGDLS and CDR2 is YYNGEE in the germline V gene. Trimming left V 5 bases short and J 5 bases short, with 17 bases between. The CDR3 is 15 amino acids. The CDR3 DNA reads as TGTGCCAGCAGTTCCGGGTCTTCCAGCCACAATGAGCAGTTCTTC. Protein sequence: CASSSGSSSHNEQFF.

V and J are TRBV9 and TRBJ2-7; D may be TRBD2 (5 bases). V was shortened by 0 bases and J by 6 bases, with 7 bases between the two germline ends. The length of the CDR3 is 12 residues. From germline, CDR1 is SGDLS and CDR2 YYNGEE. CDR3: CASSVVAGEQYF. CDR3 bases: TGTGCCAGCAGCGTAGTGGCGGGCGAGCAGTACTTC.

CDR3 in amino acids: CASSPWSSGEGTGELFF. DNA for the CDR3: TGTGCCAGCTCACCTTGGAGCAGCGGGGAGGGCACCGGGGAGCTGTTTTTT. This chain uses TRBV18 with TRBJ2-2, with 7 bases that match TRBD2. The CDR3 covers 17 residues. Trimming cost V 3 bases and J 4 bases; bases outside gene matches: 11. Germline CDR1 reads KGHSH; CDR2 reads LQKENI.

This chain uses TRBV7-6 with TRBJ2-3; D is possibly TRBD1 (5 bases). The CDR3 has 15 amino acids. Trimming shortened V by 4 bases and J by 1 base, and 12 bases separated the two germline ends. Per the germline V gene, CDR1 is SGHVS and CDR2 is FNYEAQ. The CDR3 sequence is CASSSFREGTDTQYF. DNA of the CDR3: TGTGCCAGCAGCTCATTCAGGGAAGGCACAGATACGCAGTATTTT.

The J gene is TRBJ1-1, the V gene TRBV20-1; no definite D call. Germline loops: CDR1 DFQATT, CDR2 SNEGSKA (reference sequence). This CDR3 contains 11 residues. Trimming took off 4 bases at V and 1 base at J, with 4 bases between the two ends. The CDR3 region has the DNA TGCAGTGCTACCCAGAACACTGAAGCTTTCTTT. Translated, it gives CSATQNTEAFF.

In regard to this clone: One junction end disagrees with the germline gene, perhaps due to a read error. DNA for the CDR3: TGTGCCAGCAGTTTAGCCTCAACGGGGTCTGAAGCTTTCTTT. Protein sequence: CASSLASTGSEAFF. The chain couples TRBV7-9 to TRBJ1-1; D not resolved. The CDR3 totals 14 residues. Germline CDR1 SEHNR, CDR2 FQNEAQ (reference sequence).

A single count supports this clone. The J gene is TRBJ1-2, the V gene TRBV7-9, with D perhaps TRBD1 (6 bases). The V gene lost 3 bases and the J gene lost 4 bases, with 12 bases spanning the gap. From germline, CDR1 is SEHNR and CDR2 FQNEAQ (reference sequence). CDR3 length: 14 residues. CDR3 amino acids: CASSFGQQPYGYTF. CDR3 in DNA: TGTGCCAGCAGCTTTGGACAGCAGCCCTATGGCTACACCTTC.